This paragraph covers one TCR beta chain sequence. Some clones are missing from TCRdb's copy, which holds only in-frame ones; the method was immunoSEQ multiplex PCR. The sample records 67,000 or so clones, about nine tenths being singletons. The germline CDR1 and CDR2 sequences are SGHDT and YYEEEE. This CDR3 is built from 15 residues. V shed 4 bases, J shed 7 bases, and the junction held 12 bases outside the gene matches. The data were obtained in a study of OX40 agonist ivuxolimab in advanced cancers. The receptor was isolated from an adult with an advanced solid tumor such as melanoma, head and neck, liver or kidney cancer. This specimen was CD4+ or CD8+ T cells sorted from blood, taken in a trial of the OX40 agonist ivuxolimab. This rearrangement joins TRBV5-6 to TRBJ2-7; 9 bases are a match to TRBD1. This chain's CDR3 is CASSLGTGKDSEQYF. CDR3 DNA: TGTGCCAGCAGCCTAGGGACAGGGAAGGATTCGGAGCAGTACTTC.